This T cell receptor beta chain is drawn from a study of cytomegalovirus exposure and HLA in healthy donors. Comments on this clone: The target antigen is unknown.

Both 60 Vbeta primers and 13 Jbeta primers went into the PCR. The method was immunoSEQ multiplex PCR; TCRdb's version includes in-frame clones alone and lacks a portion of them. The sample records 110,000 or so clones, 60% to 80% being singletons. Whole-study results and caveats: CMV serostatus alone was available as immune exposure information. In a later analysis, TCR beta V- and J-gene trimming showed a link to a missense DCLRE1C variant.

V dropped 2 bases and J dropped 3; count of bases not matched to a gene: 9. The CDR3 is made up of 17 amino acids. In germline, CDR1 is SEHNR, CDR2 FQNEAQ (reference sequence). This clonotype was sampled from a man younger than 35 in good health and CMV-seropositive. The chain carries TRBV7-9 and TRBJ2-7, with 11 bases identical to TRBD2. Sequencing used PBMCs. CDR3 protein: CASSLFTSGGRYYEQYF. In DNA, the CDR3 is TGTGCCAGCAGCTTATTTACTAGCGGGGGCCGATACTACGAGCAGTACTTC.